The TCR beta chain described here comes from a study of blood T cell repertoires in COVID-19. Overall study: Spain, Italy and the United States supplied samples that represented acute and convalescent COVID-19. Sources were T cells, B-cell-depleted T cells, or PBMCs; the material itself was cDNA or gDNA.

The CDR3 is 14 amino acids. The V gene's germline CDR1 is SEHNR and CDR2 FQNEAQ (reference sequence). V lost 5 bases, J lost 1 base, and 11 bases lay in between. How the authors handled the data: From reference gene primer amplification, estimates of nucleated cell counts were derived. TCRdb's table, derived via immunoSEQ multiplex PCR, lists solely in-frame clones and lacks some. The V and J calls and clone size come from that table; D and trimming were worked out from the DNA. The profile shows roughly 62,000 clones, 70% to 85% of them singletons. This clone was counted a single time. The TCR originated in a man aged 55 to 70 with acute or convalescent COVID-19. The chain uses TRBV7-9 and TRBJ1-1; D unclear. The sequencing input was peripheral blood. CDR3 nucleotides: TGTGCCAGCAGCGACTTCCAGAGGAACACTGAAGCTTTCTTT. This codes for CASSDFQRNTEAFF.